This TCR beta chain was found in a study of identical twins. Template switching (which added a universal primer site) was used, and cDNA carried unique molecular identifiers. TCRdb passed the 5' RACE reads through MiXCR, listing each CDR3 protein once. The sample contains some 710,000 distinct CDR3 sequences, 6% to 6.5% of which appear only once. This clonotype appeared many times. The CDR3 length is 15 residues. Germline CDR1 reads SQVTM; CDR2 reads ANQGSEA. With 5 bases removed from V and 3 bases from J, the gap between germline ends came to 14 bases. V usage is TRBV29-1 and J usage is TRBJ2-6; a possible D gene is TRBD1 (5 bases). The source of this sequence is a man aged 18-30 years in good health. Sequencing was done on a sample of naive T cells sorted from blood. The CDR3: CSVPHDSGGANVLTF. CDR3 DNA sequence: TGCAGCGTTCCCCACGACAGTGGTGGGGCCAACGTCCTGACTTTC. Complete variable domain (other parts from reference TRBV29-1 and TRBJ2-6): SAVISQKPSRDICQRGTSLTIQCQVDSQVTMMFWYRQQPGQSLTLIATANQGSEATYESGFVIDKFPISRPNLTFSTLTVSNMSPEDSSIYLCSVPHDSGGANVLTFGAGSRLTVL.